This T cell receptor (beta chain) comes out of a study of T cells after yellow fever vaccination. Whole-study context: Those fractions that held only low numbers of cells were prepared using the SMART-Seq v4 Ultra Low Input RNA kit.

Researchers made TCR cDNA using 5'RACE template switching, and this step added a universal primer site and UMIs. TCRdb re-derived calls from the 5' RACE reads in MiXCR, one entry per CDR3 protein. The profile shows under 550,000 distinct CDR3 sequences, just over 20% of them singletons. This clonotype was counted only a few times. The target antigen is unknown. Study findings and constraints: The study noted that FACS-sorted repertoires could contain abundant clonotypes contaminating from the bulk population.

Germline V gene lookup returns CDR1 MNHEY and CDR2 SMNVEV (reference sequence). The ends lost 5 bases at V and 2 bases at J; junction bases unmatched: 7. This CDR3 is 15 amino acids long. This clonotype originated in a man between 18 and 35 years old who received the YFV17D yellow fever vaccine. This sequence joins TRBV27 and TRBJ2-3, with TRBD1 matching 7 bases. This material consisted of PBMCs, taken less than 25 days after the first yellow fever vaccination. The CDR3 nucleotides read TGTGCCAGCAGTCCAGAGACAGGGCTCACAGATACGCAGTATTTT. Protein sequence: CASSPETGLTDTQYF.